What follows is one T cell receptor (beta chain) and its context. Its antigen remains undetermined. No much larger clonotype is one base removed from it; base qualities were not supplied. In the ViraFEST assay, PBMC were stimulated with viral peptide pools, and TCR sequencing was then used to find antigen-specific CD4+ T cell clonotypes based on their expansion. After about 9 days of culture, CD4+ T cells were isolated with the EasySep CD4+ T cell isolation kit. Participants received two doses of either the BNT162b2 or the mRNA-1273 mRNA SARS-CoV-2 vaccine. Negative nucleocapsid antibody results before and after vaccination confirmed that the healthy vaccine recipients had no prior SARS-CoV-2 infection. Some 2 million PBMC per well were cultured with around 10 ug/ml peptides in IMDM containing 5% human AB serum, approximately 10 IU/ml IL-2 and gentamicin. Half of the culture medium was replaced with fresh IL-2-containing medium on days 3 and 7. Unless noted otherwise, every peptide stimulation condition was cultured in triplicate wells. Using Ficoll-Paque Plus gradient centrifugation, PBMC were separated from whole blood and then either used fresh or cryopreserved at -140C. The overlapping peptide pools covered the spike proteins of SARS-CoV-2 and of the common cold coronaviruses HCoV-NL63, HCoV-OC43 and HCoV-229E. Genomic DNA was extracted from cultured CD4+ T cells with the QIAamp micro DNA kit.

Receptor libraries were prepared by the immunoSEQ multiplex PCR assay. DNA from the cultured and isolated CD4+ T cells underwent TCR beta CDR3 sequencing. In the original analysis: The analysis removed non-productive TCR sequences, trimmed reads to the CDR3 region, and retained only CDR3s that were 7 or more amino acids long. Antigen-specific clonotypes were identified using the MANAFEST web app by comparison of expansion in peptide wells against reference cultures. For clones to be considered positive, expansion at FDR<0.05 versus reference and all other wells, an odds ratio above 5, and a frequency above 0.1% in two replicate wells were required. Cross-reactive clonotypes were defined as significantly expanded in SARS-CoV-2 spike wells and in at least one common cold coronavirus spike condition. Using the stringdist R package, CDR3 similarity was measured by Levenshtein distance, and unrooted trees were constructed with ape in R 3.6.1. Entries here come from immuneACCESS through TCRdb and include only in-frame sequences with V and J called. Some clones fail to appear in such tables; in the studies checked, an unresolved V gene covers under half of the shortfall, and the cause of the remainder is unknown. The V and J calls and clone size come from that table; D and trimming were worked out from the DNA. Recorded for this sample are more than 40,000 clones; over 60% of them occurred a single time. The ten most abundant clones make up about 16% of the sample.

The record originates from a study of vaccination effects on CD4 cells after COVID-19 (dated by TCRdb to between 2021 and 2024). For context, the study as a whole: Across the study, the median time from the second dose to post-vaccine sampling was 72 days (range 14 to 241). The full study included roughly 10 COVID-19 convalescent patients and a few SARS-CoV-2-naive healthy vaccine recipients. SARS-CoV-2 spike-specific CD4+ TCR repertoires were compared before and after mRNA vaccination in COVID-19 convalescent patients and in infection-naive vaccine recipients. Cultures from other donors in the study were sequenced with the Oncomine TCR Beta short-read assay on an Illumina iSeq 100.

The junction carries 7 bases between V and J, which are trimmed by 2 bases and 5 bases respectively. Its CDR3 holds 13 amino acids, cysteine through phenylalanine. Only the CDR3 part of the read is kept: 39 bases, read in frame from the first base. Per the germline V gene, KGHSH is the CDR1 and LQKENI is the CDR2. General study outcomes and caveats: At late post-vaccination timepoints, both infection-induced and vaccine-induced clones showed marked clonal contraction, consistent with waning T cell responses. Limitations of the study were the small number of convalescent patients and the absence of early post-infection timepoints. In healthy vaccine recipients, vaccine-induced clones were almost all SARS-CoV-2 mono-reactive, with only 1 of 255 being cross-reactive with common cold coronaviruses.

The TCR sequence derives from a human donor who received a COVID-19 vaccine. The material was CD4+ T cells from PBMCs cultured with HCoV-OC43 spike peptides, obtained after COVID-19 vaccination. What this sample's cell subset or site label stands for: HCoV-OC43 spike overlapping peptide pool stimulation. The V and J segments used are TRBV18 and TRBJ1-5, with the D gene uncertain. The sequenced DNA: TGTGCCAGCTCACCAGGCGGTTATCAGCCCCAGCATTTT. Translated, it reads CASSPGGYQPQHF.